These 20 T cell receptor beta chains originate from one sample sequenced in a study of preoperative IRX-2 immunotherapy in early breast cancer. Treatment specified: preoperative locoregional IRX-2 cytokine immunotherapy. Using immunoSEQ multiplex PCR, the repertoire was profiled, and TCRdb retains in-frame clones only, with some absent. This repertoire shows a few thousand clones, roughly 81% found once; its top ten account for around 5.9%. The sample consisted of tumor tissue, taken before IRX-2 immunotherapy. The receptors stem from a human donor with breast cancer.

This clone occurred once. Written as DNA, the CDR3 is TGTGCCACCAGCAGAGGCCGGGGACTATCTGGGGCCAACGTCCTGACTTTC. Translating gives CATSRGRGLSGANVLTF. V and J are TRBV15 and TRBJ2-6, with 7 bases lining up with TRBD2. V was pared by 1 base and J by 1 base, with 4 bases of the junction left unmatched. CDR3 length: 17 residues. CDR1 is LNHNV and CDR2 is YYDKDF in the germline V gene (reference sequence).

The rearrangement links TRBV11-3 to TRBJ2-2, with D perhaps matching TRBD1 (5 bases). The CDR3 extends over 16 amino acids. Germline loops: CDR1 SGHNT, CDR2 YENEEA. Trimming stripped 7 bases from V and 8 bases from J, with 23 bases between. The CDR3 nucleotides are TGTGCCAGCACAAGGTCCAGGGCCCTCTCGCAGGGGGAGCTGTTTTTT. Its translation: CASTRSRALSQGELFF.

This clone was counted once. The gene calls are TRBV7-2 and TRBJ1-1, with no clear D. The CDR3 is 13 amino acids. V was shortened by 4 bases and J by 1 base, with 7 bases between the two germline ends. Germline loops: CDR1 SGHTA, CDR2 FQGNSA. CDR3 loop: CASSWSRNTEAFF. The DNA for the CDR3 is TGTGCCAGCAGCTGGTCACGGAACACTGAAGCTTTCTTT. Full variable domain (missing parts from reference TRBV7-2 and TRBJ1-1): GAGVSQSPSNKVTEKGKDVELRCDPISGHTALYWYRQSLGQGLEFLIYFQGNSAPDKSGLPSDRFSAERTGGSVSTLTIQRTQQEDSAVYLCASSWSRNTEAFFGQGTRLTVV.

This chain connects TRBV19 to TRBJ1-5; D gene ambiguous. The CDR3 runs 15 residues. CDR1 LNHDA and CDR2 SQIVND come from the germline V gene (reference sequence). The V and J ends lost 4 bases and 4 bases respectively, with 14 bases between them. CDR3: CASSRTRTDNQPQHF. CDR3 sequence (DNA): TGTGCCAGTAGTAGGACCCGGACGGATAATCAGCCCCAGCATTTT.

This chain links TRBV11-3 with TRBJ2-6; perhaps TRBD1 as D (6 bases). CDR1 SGHNT and CDR2 YENEEA come from the germline V gene. The CDR3 is 16 residues long. V shed 2 bases and J shed 0 bases, with 8 bases lying between them. In DNA, the CDR3 is TGTGCCAGCAGCTTAAGAGGGGGCTCTGGGGCCAACGTCCTGACTTTC. As protein: CASSLRGGSGANVLTF.

Judged by abundance, this clone is large. The chain employs TRBV28 and TRBJ2-1, with a weak D call TRBD1 (6 bases). The CDR3 runs 17 residues. Trimming took 5 bases from V and 4 from J, leaving 21 bases between them. Germline CDR1 reads MDHEN; CDR2 reads SYDVKM. The CDR3 is CASSPIHQGPFYNEQFF. In nucleotides, the CDR3 is TGTGCCAGCAGTCCCATTCATCAGGGGCCATTTTACAATGAGCAGTTCTTC.

The rearrangement joins TRBV12-5 to TRBJ1-2; D gene uncertain. V was clipped by 3 bases and J by 8 bases, with 10 bases between them. CDR1 is LGHNT, CDR2 FRNRAP, per germline. The CDR3 runs 12 residues. The CDR3 DNA reads TGTGCTAGTGGTTTATCGGGATACGGCTACACCTTC. It specifies CASGLSGYGYTF.

J is TRBJ2-1 and V is TRBV23-1; 7 bases agree with TRBD1. TRBV23-1 is designated an ORF whose function remains uncertain. With V trimmed by 6 bases and J by 4 bases, 6 bases remained unmatched. The CDR3 is 14 residues long. CDR3 bases: TGCGCCAGCAGCCAAGGGGGCGGTTACAATGAGCAGTTCTTC. This gives the protein CASSQGGGYNEQFF.

The V call is TRBV19, the J call TRBJ2-2; no clear D. Trimming removed 8 bases at V and 6 bases at J, with 16 bases between. Germline V gene data show CDR1 as LNHDA and CDR2 as SQIVND (reference sequence). The CDR3 runs 14 residues. The CDR3 coding sequence is TGTGCCAGTGCTCCAATCTTTCCCCCCGGGGAGCTGTTTTTT. Translating it yields CASAPIFPPGELFF.

The chain couples TRBV29-1 to TRBJ2-7; the D gene is possibly TRBD1 (11 bases). CDR3 length: 17 residues. The V end lost 7 bases, the J end lost 0 bases, and 25 bases lay between the germline ends. Germline V lookup: CDR1 SQVTM, CDR2 ANQGSEA. The DNA for the CDR3 is TGCAGCGCCAGGGACAGGGGGGCTAGCGGGAGCTCCTACGAGCAGTACTTC. This sequence encodes CSARDRGASGSSYEQYF.

This sequence joins TRBV11-3 and TRBJ2-1; 14 nucleotides line up with TRBD2. The CDR3 extends over 16 amino acids. V gave up 8 bases and J gave up 8 bases; unmatched junction bases: 11. Germline CDR1 and CDR2: SGHNT and YENEEA. Here the CDR3 reads CASAPKGLAGEDEQFF. The CDR3 region has the DNA TGTGCCAGCGCCCCCAAGGGACTAGCGGGAGAGGATGAGCAGTTCTTC.

In its sample, this clone ranks as large. The V call is TRBV6-8, the J call TRBJ1-4; D is ambiguous. CDR1 and CDR2 (germline): MNHGY, SAAAGT. This CDR3 is 16 amino acids long. V dropped 5 bases and J dropped 4 bases, with 17 bases sitting between them. The CDR3 bases are TGTGCCAGCAGTGAGGATCAGCCTAGGCGTAATGAAAAACTGTTTTTT. Translation gives CASSEDQPRRNEKLFF.

This chain uses TRBV11-3 with TRBJ1-2; 10 nucleotides line up with TRBD1. Looked up from germline, CDR1 is SGHNT and CDR2 is YENEEA. This CDR3 contains 14 residues. V was pared by 5 bases and J by 6 bases, with 6 bases of the junction left unmatched. The CDR3 DNA sequence: TGTGCCAGCAGCCAGACAGGGGGCCGAGATGGCTACACCTTC. This codes for CASSQTGGRDGYTF.

The CDR3 region is CASSFSGTREYGQYF. CDR3 nucleotide sequence: TGTGCCAGCAGCTTTTCCGGGACTAGAGAATATGGCCAGTACTTC. This chain links TRBV11-3 with TRBJ2-5, with 8 bases aligning to TRBD2. CDR3 length: 15 residues. Germline V gene lookup returns CDR1 SGHNT and CDR2 YENEEA. V gave up 3 bases and J gave up 10 bases; unmatched junction bases: 13.

J is TRBJ2-2 and V is TRBV11-3; 9 positions agree with TRBD1. In germline, CDR1 is SGHNT, CDR2 YENEEA. V lost 1 base and J lost 1; bases outside the gene matches: 1. CDR3 length: 16 residues. The CDR3 DNA reads TGTGCCAGCAGCTTAGGGGGACAGGGGAACACCGGGGAGCTGTTTTTT. Encoded protein: CASSLGGQGNTGELFF.

The CDR3 region has the DNA TGTGCCAGCAGCTTACAGGGTGGCTCTGGGGCCAACGTCCTGACTTTC. As protein: CASSLQGGSGANVLTF. The rearrangement uses TRBV11-3 and TRBJ2-6, with a tentative D call TRBD1 (5 bases). Trimming removed 2 bases at V and 0 bases at J, with 8 bases between. This CDR3 is 16 amino acids long. Germline loops: CDR1 SGHNT, CDR2 YENEEA.

The chain links TRBV6-8 to TRBJ2-3, with 9 bases fitting TRBD2. Germline CDR1 reads MNHGY; CDR2 reads SAAAGT. The V and J ends lost 1 base and 0 bases, in that order; junction bases with no gene match: 8. The CDR3 contains 18 residues. The CDR3 DNA is TGTGCCAGCAGTTACTTCGCGGGGGGGCCCCAAAGCACAGATACGCAGTATTTT. Protein: CASSYFAGGPQSTDTQYF.

Here the CDR3 DNA reads TGTGCCAGCAGCTTTCAGGGATCGGGAGGCTACGAGCAGTACTTC. Residues: CASSFQGSGGYEQYF. The V call is TRBV13, the J call TRBJ2-7; the match to TRBD2 covers 7 bases. V was pared by 3 bases and J by 3 bases, with 8 bases of the junction left unmatched. Germline V lookup: CDR1 PRHDT, CDR2 FYEKMQ (reference sequence). The CDR3 has 15 amino acids.

The chain links TRBV7-5 to TRBJ2-5; the table's D call, TRBD1, was not checked against the DNA. TRBV7-5 is shown as a pseudogene. The CDR3 contains 16 residues. The CDR3 loop reads CASSFPRAAGRETQYF. CDR3 nucleotides: TGTGCCAGCAGCTTCCCTAGGGCGGCAGGGCGCGAGACCCAGTACTTC.

The CDR3 sequence is CASSYGNEKLFF. As DNA, the CDR3 is TGTGCCAGCAGTTACGGAAATGAAAAACTGTTTTTT. The chain recombines TRBV6-8 with TRBJ1-4; D gene uncertain. CDR1 is MNHGY, CDR2 SAAAGT, per germline. The CDR3 sequence is 12 residues long. The V gene lost 2 bases and the J gene lost 5 bases, with 3 bases spanning the gap.